This T cell receptor (beta chain) was observed in a study of T-cell reconstitution after alpha-beta-depleted transplantation in children. Study-level findings and limits: The study traced high day-60 TCRbeta diversity in some patients to surviving recipient T cells and thymic progenitors.

The CDR3 sequence is 14 residues long. V shed 3 bases and J 9 bases; nucleotides not matched to a gene: 8. Germline values: CDR1 ENHRY, CDR2 SYGVKD. This clonotype was counted between two and nine times. The antigen remains unidentified. Unique molecular identifiers were used in preparing the TCRbeta library. TCRdb reprocessed the PCR reads with MiXCR, giving one entry per CDR3 protein. Found here are around 76,000 distinct CDR3 sequences, over 15% of them singletons; the top ten hold around half. The sample in question was PBMCs, mostly from graft donor cells, obtained 360 days after TCRalphabeta/CD19-depleted stem cell transplant. The TCR comes from a male patient between 2 and 15 years old who had a stem cell transplant for acute lymphoblastic leukemia, so the T cells may come from the graft donor. The chain recombines TRBV10-3 with TRBJ2-1, with 7 bases identical to TRBD2. CDR3 sequence reads: CAISERGRVGEQFF. The CDR3 coding sequence is TGTGCCATCAGTGAACGGGGGAGGGTTGGTGAGCAGTTCTTC.